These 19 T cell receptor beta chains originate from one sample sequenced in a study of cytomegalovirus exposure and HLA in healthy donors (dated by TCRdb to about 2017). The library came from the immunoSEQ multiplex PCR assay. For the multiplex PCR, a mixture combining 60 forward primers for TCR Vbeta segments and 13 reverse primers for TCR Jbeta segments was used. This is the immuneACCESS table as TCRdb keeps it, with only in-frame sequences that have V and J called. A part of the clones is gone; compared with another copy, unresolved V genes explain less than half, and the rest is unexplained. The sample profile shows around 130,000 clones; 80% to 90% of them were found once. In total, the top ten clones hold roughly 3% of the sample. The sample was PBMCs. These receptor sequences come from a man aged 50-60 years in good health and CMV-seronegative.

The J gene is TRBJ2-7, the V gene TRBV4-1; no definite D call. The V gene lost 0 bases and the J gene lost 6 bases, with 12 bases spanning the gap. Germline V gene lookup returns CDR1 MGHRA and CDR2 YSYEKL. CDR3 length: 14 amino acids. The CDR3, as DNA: TGCGCCAGCAGCCAAGAGATTGCGGTCTTCGAGCAGTACTTC. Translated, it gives CASSQEIAVFEQYF.

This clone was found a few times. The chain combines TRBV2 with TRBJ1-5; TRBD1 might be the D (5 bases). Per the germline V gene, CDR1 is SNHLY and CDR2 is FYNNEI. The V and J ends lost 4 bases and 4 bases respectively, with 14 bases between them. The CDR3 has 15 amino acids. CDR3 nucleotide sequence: TGTGCCAGCAGTGCTGGCACAGGCACTAATCAGCCCCAGCATTTT. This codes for CASSAGTGTNQPQHF. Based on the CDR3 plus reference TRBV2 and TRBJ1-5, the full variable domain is EPEVTQTPSHQVTQMGQEVILRCVPISNHLYFYWYRQILGQKVEFLVSFYNNEISEKSEIFDDQFSVERPDGSNFTLKIRSTKLEDSAMYFCASSAGTGTNQPQHFGDGTRLSIL.

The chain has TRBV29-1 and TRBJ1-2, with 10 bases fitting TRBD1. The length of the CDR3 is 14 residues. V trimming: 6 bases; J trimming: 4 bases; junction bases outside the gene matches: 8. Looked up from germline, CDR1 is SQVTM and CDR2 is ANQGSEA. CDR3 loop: CSVMTGTGVYGYTF. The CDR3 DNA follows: TGCAGCGTCATGACCGGGACAGGGGTCTATGGCTACACCTTC.

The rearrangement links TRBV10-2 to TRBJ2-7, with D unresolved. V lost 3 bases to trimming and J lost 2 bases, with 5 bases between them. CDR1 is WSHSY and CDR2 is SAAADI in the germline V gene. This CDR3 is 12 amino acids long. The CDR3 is CASSDRTYEQYF. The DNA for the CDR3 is TGCGCCAGCAGTGACAGGACCTACGAGCAGTACTTC.

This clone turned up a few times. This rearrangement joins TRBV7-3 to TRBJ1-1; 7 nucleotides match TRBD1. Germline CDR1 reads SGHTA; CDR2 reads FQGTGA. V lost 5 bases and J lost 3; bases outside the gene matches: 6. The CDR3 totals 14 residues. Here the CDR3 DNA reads TGTGCCAGCAGCCAGACAGGGCGTGACACTGAAGCTTTCTTT. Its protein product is CASSQTGRDTEAFF.

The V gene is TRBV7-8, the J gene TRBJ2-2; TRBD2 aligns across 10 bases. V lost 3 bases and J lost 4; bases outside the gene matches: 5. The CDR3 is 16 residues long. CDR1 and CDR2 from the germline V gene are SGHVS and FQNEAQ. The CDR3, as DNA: TGTGCCAGCAGCTTTACCTTAGCGGGGGGCACCGGGGAGCTGTTTTTT. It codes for CASSFTLAGGTGELFF.

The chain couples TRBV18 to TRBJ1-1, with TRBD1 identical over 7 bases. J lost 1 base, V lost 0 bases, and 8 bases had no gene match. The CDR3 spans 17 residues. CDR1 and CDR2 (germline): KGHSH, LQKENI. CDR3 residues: CASSPPKQGIGNTEAFF. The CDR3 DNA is TGTGCCAGCTCACCACCGAAACAGGGGATCGGGAACACTGAAGCTTTCTTT.

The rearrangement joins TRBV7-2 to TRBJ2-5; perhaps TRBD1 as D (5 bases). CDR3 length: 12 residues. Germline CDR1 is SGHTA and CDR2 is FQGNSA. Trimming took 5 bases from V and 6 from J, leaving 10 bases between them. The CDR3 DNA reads TGTGCCAGCAGCACGGACATCCAGACCCAGTACTTC. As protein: CASSTDIQTQYF.

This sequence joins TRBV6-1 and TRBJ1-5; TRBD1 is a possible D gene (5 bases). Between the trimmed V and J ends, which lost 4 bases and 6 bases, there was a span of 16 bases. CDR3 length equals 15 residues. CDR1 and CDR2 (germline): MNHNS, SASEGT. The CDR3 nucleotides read TGTGCCAGCAGTGTCCTCGGGGGGGTGGGTCAGCCCCAGCATTTT. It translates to CASSVLGGVGQPQHF.

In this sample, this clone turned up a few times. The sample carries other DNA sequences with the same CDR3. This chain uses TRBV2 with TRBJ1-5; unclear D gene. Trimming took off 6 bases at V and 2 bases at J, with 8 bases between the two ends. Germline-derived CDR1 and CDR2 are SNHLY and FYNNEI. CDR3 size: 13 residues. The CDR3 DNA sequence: TGTGCCAGCAGAACCGGGGGCAATCAGCCCCAGCATTTT. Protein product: CASRTGGNQPQHF.

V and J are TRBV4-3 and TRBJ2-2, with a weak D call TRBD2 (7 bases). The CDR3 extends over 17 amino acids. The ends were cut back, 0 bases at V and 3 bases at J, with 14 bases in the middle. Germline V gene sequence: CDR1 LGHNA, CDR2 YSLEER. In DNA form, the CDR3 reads TGCGCCAGCAGCCAAGAGAGGCGGGGGCAATACACCGGGGAGCTGTTTTTT. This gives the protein CASSQERRGQYTGELFF.

CDR3 in amino acids: CASSLSERGGQQTQYF. In DNA form, the CDR3 reads TGTGCCAGCAGCCTGTCGGAGCGGGGGGGCCAGCAGACCCAGTACTTC. The chain has TRBV7-3 and TRBJ2-5; 10 positions agree with TRBD2. CDR1 and CDR2 (germline): SGHTA, FQGTGA. CDR3 length: 16 residues. J lost 6 bases, V lost 5 bases, and 12 bases had no gene match.

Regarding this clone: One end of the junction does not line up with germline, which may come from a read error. The CDR3 DNA reads as TGTGCTAGCAGCAAAGACAGGGGGTATGAGCAGTTCTTC. Translated, it gives CASSKDRGYEQFF. V is TRBV7-7 and J is TRBJ2-1, with 9 bases fitting TRBD1. Looked up from germline, CDR1 is SSHAT and CDR2 is FNYEAQ (reference sequence). The CDR3 runs 13 residues.

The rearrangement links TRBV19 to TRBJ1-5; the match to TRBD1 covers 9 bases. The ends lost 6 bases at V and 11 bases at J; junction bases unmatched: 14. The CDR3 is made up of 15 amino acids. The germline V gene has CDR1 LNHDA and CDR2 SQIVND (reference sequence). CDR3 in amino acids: CASSLGTGWQSAQHF. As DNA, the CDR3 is TGTGCCAGTAGCCTTGGGACAGGGTGGCAATCAGCCCAGCATTTT.

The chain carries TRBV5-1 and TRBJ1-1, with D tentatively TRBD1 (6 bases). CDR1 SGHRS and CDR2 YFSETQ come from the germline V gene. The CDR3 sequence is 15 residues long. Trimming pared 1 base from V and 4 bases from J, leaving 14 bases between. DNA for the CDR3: TGCGCCAGCAGCTTGTCAACAGGGAAGGGCACTGAAGCTTTCTTT. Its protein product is CASSLSTGKGTEAFF.

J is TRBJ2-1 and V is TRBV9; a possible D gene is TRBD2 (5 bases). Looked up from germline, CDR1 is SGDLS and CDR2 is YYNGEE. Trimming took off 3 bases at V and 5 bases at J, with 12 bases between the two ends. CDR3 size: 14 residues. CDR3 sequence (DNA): TGTGCCAGCAGCGGCAGGACTTCTCACAATGAGCAGTTCTTC. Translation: CASSGRTSHNEQFF.

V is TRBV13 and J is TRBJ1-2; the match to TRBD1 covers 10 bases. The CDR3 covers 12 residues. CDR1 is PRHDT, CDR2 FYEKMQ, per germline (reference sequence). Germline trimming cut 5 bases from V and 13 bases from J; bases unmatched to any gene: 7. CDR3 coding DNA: TGTGCCAGCAGCCTGTGGGACAGGGGAGTCACCTTC. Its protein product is CASSLWDRGVTF.

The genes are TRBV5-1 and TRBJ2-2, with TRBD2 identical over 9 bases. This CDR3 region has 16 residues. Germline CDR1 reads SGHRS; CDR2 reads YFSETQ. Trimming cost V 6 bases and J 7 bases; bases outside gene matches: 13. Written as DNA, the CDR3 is TGCGCCAGCAAGATAGCGGGGGCCACATTGATCGGGGAGCTGTTTTTT. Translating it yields CASKIAGATLIGELFF.

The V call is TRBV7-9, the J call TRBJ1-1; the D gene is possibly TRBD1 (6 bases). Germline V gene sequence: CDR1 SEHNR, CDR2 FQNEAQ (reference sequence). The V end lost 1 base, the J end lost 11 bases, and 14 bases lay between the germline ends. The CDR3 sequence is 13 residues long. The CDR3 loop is CASSLGGGARAFF. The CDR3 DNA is TGTGCCAGCAGCTTAGGAGGGGGGGCCAGGGCTTTCTTT.